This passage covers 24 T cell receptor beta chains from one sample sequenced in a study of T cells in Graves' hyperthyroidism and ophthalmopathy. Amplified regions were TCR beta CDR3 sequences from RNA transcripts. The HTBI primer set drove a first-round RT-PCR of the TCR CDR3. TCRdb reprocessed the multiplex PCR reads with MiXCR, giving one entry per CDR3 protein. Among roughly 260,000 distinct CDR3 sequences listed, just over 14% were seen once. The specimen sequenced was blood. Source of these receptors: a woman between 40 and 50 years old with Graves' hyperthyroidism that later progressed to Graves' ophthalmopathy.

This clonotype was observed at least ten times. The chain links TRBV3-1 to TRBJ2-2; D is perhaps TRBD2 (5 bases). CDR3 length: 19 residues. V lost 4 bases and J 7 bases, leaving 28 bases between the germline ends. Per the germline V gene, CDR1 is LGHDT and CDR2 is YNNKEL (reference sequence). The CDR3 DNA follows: TGTGCCAGCAGCCCAGGTGGATGGTTTGTGCCTAGCTCTCGCGGGGAGCTGTTTTTT. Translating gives CASSPGGWFVPSSRGELFF.

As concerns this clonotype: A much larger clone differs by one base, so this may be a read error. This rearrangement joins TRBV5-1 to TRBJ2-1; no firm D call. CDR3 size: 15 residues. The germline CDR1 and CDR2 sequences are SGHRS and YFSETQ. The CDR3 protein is CASSLELVLYSEQFF. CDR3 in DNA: TGCGCCAGCAGCTTGGAGCTCGTTCTTTACAGTGAGCAGTTCTTC.

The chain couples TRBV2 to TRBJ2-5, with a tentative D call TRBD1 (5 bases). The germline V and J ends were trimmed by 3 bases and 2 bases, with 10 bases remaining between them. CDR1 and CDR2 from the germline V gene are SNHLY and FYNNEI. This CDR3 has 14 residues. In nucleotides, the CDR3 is TGTGCCAGCAGTGATGGCAGGGTTCAAGAGACCCAGTACTTC. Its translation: CASSDGRVQETQYF.

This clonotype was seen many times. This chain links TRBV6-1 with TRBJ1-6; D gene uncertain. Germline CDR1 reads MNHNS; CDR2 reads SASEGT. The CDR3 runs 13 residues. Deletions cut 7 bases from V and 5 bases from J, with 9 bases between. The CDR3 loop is CASKIRNNSPLHF. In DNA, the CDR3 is TGTGCCAGCAAAATAAGAAATAATTCACCCCTCCACTTT.

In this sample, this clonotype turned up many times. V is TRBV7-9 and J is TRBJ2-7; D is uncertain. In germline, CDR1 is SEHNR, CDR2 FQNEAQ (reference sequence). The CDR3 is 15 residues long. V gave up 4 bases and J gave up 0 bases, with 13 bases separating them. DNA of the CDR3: TGTGCCAGCAGCTCCCTACAGCCCCACTCCTACGAGCAGTACTTC. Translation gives CASSSLQPHSYEQYF. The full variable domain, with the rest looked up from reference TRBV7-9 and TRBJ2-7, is DTGVSQNPRHKITKRGQNVTFRCDPISEHNRLYWYRQTLGQGPEFLTYFQNEAQLEKSRLLSDRFSAERPKGSFSTLEIQRTEQGDSAMYLCASSSLQPHSYEQYFGPGTRLTVT.

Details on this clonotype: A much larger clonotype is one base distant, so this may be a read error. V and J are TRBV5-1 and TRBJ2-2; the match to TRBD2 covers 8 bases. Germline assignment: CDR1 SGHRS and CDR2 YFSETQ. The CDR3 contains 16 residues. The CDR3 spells CASSRRLAGGTVELFF. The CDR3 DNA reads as TGCGCCAGCAGCAGGCGACTGGCGGGAGGCACCGTGGAGCTGTTTTTT.

CDR3 protein: CASGMNGAFNEKLFF. The CDR3 region has the DNA TGTGCCAGCGGAATGAACGGTGCCTTTAATGAAAAACTGTTTTTT. The genes are TRBV28 and TRBJ1-4; D unresolved. Germline V lookup: CDR1 MDHEN, CDR2 SYDVKM. This CDR3 is 15 amino acids long. V was clipped by 8 bases and J by 4 bases, with 17 bases between them.

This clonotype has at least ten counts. As DNA, the CDR3 is TGCAGTGCTAGAGGAGGCGGGTATAGCAATCAGCCCCAGCATTTT. Encoded protein: CSARGGGYSNQPQHF. The V gene is TRBV20-1, the J gene TRBJ1-5; D unresolved. Germline V gene data show CDR1 as DFQATT and CDR2 as SNEGSKA (reference sequence). CDR3 size: 15 residues. The V and J ends lost 1 base and 0 bases respectively, with 10 bases between them.

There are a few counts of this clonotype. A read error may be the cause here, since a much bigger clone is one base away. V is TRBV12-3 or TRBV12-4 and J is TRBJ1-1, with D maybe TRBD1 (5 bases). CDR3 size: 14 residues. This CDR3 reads CASSWDSLNAEAFF. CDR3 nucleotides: TGTGCCAGCAGCTGGGACTCATTGAACGCTGAAGCTTTCTTT.

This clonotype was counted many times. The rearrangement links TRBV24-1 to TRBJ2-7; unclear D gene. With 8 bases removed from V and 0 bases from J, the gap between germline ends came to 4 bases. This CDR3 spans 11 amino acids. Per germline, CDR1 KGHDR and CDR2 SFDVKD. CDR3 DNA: TGTGCCACCACCAGCTCCTACGAGCAGTACTTC. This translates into CATTSSYEQYF.

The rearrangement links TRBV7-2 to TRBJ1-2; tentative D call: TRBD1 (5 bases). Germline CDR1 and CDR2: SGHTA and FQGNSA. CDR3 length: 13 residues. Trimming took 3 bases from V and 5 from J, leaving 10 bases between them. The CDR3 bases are TGTGCCAGCAGCTTGTATGAGGGGTATGGCTACACCTTC. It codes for CASSLYEGYGYTF. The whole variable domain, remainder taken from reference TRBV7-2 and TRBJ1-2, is GAGVSQSPSNKVTEKGKDVELRCDPISGHTALYWYRQSLGQGLEFLIYFQGNSAPDKSGLPSDRFSAERTGGSVSTLTIQRTQQEDSAVYLCASSLYEGYGYTFGSGTRLTVV.

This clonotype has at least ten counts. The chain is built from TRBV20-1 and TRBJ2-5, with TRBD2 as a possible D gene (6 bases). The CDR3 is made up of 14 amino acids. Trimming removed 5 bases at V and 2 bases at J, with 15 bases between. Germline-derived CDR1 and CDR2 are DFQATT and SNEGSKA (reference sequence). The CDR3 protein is CSAPPGLQQETQYF. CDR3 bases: TGCAGTGCTCCGCCGGGACTCCAACAAGAGACCCAGTACTTC.

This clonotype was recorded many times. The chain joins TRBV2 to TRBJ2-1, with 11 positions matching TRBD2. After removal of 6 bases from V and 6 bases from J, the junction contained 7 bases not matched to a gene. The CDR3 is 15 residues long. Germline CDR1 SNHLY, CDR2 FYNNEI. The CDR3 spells CASRVTSGVSNEQFF. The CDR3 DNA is TGTGCCAGCAGGGTGACTAGCGGGGTATCCAATGAGCAGTTCTTC.

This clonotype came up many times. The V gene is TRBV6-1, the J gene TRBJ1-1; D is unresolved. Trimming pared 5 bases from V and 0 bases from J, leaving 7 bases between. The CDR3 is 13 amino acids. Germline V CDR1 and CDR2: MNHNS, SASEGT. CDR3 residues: CASSYSLNTEAFF. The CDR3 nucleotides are TGTGCCAGCAGTTATAGCTTGAACACTGAAGCTTTCTTT.

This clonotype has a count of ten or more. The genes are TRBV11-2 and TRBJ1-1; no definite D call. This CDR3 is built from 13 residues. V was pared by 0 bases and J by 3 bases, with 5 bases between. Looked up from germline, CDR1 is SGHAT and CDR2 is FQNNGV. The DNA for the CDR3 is TGTGCCAGCAGCTTAGACATCGACACTGAAGCTTTCTTT. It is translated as CASSLDIDTEAFF. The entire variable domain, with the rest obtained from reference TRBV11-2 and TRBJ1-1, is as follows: EAGVAQSPRYKIIEKRQSVAFWCNPISGHATLYWYQQILGQGPKLLIQFQNNGVVDDSQLPKDRFSAERLKGVDSTLKIQPAKLEDSAVYLCASSLDIDTEAFFGQGTRLTVV.

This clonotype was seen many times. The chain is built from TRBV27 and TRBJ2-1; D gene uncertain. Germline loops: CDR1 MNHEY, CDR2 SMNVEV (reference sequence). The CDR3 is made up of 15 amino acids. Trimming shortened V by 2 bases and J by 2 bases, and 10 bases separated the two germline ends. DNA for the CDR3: TGTGCCAGCAGTTTAAAGGGTTATCCCTACAATGAGCAGTTCTTC. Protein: CASSLKGYPYNEQFF.

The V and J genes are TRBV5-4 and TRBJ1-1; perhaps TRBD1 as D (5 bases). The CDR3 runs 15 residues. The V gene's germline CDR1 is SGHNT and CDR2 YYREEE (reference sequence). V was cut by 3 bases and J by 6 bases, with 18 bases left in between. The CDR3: CASSYTGSLSPEAFF. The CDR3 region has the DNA TGTGCCAGCAGCTATACAGGTAGCCTCTCGCCTGAAGCTTTCTTT.

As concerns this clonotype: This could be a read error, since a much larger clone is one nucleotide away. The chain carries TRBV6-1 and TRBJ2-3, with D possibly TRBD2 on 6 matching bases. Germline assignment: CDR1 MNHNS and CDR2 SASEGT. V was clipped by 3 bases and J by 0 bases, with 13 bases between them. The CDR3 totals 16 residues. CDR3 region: CASSEGLLYSTDTQYF. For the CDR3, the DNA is TGTGCCAGCAGTGAGGGACTTCTCTATAGCACAGATACGCAGTATTTT.

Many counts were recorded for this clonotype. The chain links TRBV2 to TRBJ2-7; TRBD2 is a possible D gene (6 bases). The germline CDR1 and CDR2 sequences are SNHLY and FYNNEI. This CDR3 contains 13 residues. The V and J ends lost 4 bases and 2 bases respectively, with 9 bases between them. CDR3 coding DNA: TGTGCCAGCAGTGTGGGACTGGCCTACGAGCAGTACTTC. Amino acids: CASSVGLAYEQYF. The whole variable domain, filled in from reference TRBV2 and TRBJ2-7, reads EPEVTQTPSHQVTQMGQEVILRCVPISNHLYFYWYRQILGQKVEFLVSFYNNEISEKSEIFDDQFSVERPDGSNFTLKIRSTKLEDSAMYFCASSVGLAYEQYFGPGTRLTVT.

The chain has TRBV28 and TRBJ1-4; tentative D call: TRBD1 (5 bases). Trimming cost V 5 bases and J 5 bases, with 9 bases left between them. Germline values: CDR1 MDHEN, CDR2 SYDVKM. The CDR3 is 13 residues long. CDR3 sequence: CASSEQVNEKLFF. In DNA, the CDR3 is TGTGCCAGCAGTGAACAGGTGAATGAAAAACTGTTTTTT.

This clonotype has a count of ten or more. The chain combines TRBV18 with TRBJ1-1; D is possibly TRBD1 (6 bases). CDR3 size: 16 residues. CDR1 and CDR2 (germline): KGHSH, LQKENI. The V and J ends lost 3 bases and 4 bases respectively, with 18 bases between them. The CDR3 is CASSPGGQGRGTEAFF. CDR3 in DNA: TGTGCCAGCTCACCCGGAGGGCAGGGGCGGGGCACTGAAGCTTTCTTT.

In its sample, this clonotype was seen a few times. CDR3 in DNA: TGTGCCAGCAGCCAAGCACTCAGCGGGAGGGCGGATGAGCAGTTCTTC. This sequence encodes CASSQALSGRADEQFF. This chain joins TRBV4-2 and TRBJ2-1, with TRBD2 identical over 10 bases. The V gene end was trimmed by 1 base and the J gene end by 8 bases; junction bases not matched to a gene: 8. The CDR3 spans 16 residues. CDR1 and CDR2 (germline): LGHNA, YNFKEQ.

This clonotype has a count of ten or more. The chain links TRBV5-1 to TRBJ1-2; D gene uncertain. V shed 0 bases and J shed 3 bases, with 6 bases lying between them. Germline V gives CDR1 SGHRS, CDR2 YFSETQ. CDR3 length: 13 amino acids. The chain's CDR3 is CASSLDGYYGYTF. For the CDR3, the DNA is TGCGCCAGCAGCTTGGACGGGTACTATGGCTACACCTTC.

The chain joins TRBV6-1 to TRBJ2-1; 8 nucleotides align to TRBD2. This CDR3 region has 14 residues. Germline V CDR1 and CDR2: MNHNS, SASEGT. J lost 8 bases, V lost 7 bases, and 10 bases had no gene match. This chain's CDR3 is CASKAAGEVHEQFF. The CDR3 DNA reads TGTGCCAGCAAAGCAGCGGGAGAAGTCCATGAGCAGTTCTTC.